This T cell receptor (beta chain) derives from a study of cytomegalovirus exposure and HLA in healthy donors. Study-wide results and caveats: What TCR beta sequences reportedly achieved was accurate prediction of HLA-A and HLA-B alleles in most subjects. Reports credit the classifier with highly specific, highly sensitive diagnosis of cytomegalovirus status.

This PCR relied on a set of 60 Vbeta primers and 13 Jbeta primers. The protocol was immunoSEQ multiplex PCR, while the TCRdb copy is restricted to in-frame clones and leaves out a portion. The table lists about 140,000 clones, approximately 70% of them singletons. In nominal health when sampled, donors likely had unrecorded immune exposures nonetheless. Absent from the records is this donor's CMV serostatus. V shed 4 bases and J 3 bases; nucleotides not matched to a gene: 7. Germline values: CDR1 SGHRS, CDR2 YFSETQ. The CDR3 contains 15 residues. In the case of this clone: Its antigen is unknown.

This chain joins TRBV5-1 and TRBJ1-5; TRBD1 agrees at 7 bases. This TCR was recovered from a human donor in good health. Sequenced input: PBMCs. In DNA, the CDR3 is TGCGCCAGCAGCCCAGGGGGATACAACAATCAGCCCCAGCATTTT. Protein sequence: CASSPGGYNNQPQHF.